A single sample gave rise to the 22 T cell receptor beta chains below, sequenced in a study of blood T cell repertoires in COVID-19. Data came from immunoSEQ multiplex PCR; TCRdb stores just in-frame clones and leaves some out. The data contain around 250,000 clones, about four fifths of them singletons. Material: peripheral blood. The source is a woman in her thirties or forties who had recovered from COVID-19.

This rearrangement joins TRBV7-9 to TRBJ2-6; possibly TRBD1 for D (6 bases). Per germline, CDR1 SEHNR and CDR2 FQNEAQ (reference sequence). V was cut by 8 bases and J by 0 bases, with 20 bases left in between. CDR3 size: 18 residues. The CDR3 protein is CASGGPMDSFSGANVLTF. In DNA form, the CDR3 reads TGTGCCAGCGGGGGACCCATGGACAGCTTCTCTGGGGCCAACGTCCTGACTTTC.

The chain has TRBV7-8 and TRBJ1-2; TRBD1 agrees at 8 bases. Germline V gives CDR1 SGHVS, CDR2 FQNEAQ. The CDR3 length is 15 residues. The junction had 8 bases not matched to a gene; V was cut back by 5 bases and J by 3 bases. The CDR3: CASSTGQGGDYGYTF. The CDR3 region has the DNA TGTGCCAGCAGCACCGGACAGGGAGGCGACTATGGCTACACCTTC.

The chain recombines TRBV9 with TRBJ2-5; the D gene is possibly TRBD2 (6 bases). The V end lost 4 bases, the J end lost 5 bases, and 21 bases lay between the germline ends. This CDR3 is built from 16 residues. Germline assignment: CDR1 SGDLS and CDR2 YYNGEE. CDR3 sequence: CASSPSGRLSGETQYF. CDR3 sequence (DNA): TGTGCCAGCAGCCCCTCTGGGAGGCTCTCCGGGGAGACCCAGTACTTC. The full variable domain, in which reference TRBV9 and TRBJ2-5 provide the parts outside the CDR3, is DSGVTQTPKHLITATGQRVTLRCSPRSGDLSVYWYQQSLDQGLQFLIQYYNGEERAKGNILERFSAQQFPDLHSELNLSSLELGDSALYFCASSPSGRLSGETQYFGPGTRLLVL.

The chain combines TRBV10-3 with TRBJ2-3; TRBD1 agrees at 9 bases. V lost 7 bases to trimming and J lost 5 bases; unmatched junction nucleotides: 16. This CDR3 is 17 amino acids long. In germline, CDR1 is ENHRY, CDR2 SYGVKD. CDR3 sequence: CAITDGQGKRVGDTQYF. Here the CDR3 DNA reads TGTGCCATCACCGACGGACAGGGGAAGCGGGTCGGAGATACGCAGTATTTT.

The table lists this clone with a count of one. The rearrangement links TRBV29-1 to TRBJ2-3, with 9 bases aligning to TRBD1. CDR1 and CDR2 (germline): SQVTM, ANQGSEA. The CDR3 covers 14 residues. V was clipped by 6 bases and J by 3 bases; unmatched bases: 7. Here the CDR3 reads CSVGQGGYTDTQYF. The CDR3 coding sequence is TGCAGCGTGGGACAGGGAGGCTATACAGATACGCAGTATTTT.

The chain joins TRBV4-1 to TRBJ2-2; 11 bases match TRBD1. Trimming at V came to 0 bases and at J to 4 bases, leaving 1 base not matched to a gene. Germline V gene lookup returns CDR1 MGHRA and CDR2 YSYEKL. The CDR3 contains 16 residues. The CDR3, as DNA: TGCGCCAGCAGCCAAGATGGGACAGGGGGCACCGGGGAGCTGTTTTTT. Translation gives CASSQDGTGGTGELFF.

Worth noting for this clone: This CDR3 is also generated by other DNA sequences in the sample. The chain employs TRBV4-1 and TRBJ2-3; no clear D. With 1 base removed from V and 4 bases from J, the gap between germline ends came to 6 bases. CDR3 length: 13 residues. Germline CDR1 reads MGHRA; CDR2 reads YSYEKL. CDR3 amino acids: CASSQVPADTQYF. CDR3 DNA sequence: TGCGCCAGCAGCCAAGTACCAGCAGATACGCAGTATTTT.

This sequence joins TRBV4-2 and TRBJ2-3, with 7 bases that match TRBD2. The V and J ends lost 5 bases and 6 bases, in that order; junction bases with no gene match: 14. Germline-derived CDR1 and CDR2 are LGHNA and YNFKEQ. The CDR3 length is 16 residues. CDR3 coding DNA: TGTGCCAGCAGCGACATCCGCGCGGATAGCGGGGATACGCAGTATTTT. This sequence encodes CASSDIRADSGDTQYF.

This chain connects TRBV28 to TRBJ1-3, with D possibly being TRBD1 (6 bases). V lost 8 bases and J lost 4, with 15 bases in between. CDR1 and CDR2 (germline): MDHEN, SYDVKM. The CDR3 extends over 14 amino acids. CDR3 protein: CASGTLSAGNTIYF. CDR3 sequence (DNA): TGTGCCAGCGGGACACTCTCCGCGGGAAACACCATATATTTT.

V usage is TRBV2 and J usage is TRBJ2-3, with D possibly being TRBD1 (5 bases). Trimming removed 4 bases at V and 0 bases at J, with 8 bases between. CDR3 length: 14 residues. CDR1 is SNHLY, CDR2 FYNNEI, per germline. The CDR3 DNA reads TGTGCCAGCAGTGGACAGACTAGCACAGATACGCAGTATTTT. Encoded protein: CASSGQTSTDTQYF.

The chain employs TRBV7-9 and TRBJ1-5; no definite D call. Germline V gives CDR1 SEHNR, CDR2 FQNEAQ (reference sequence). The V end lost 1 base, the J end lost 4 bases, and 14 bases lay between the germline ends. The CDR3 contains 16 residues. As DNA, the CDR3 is TGTGCCAGCAGCTTAGAGCGGGGAGGGATAAATCAGCCCCAGCATTTT. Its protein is CASSLERGGINQPQHF.

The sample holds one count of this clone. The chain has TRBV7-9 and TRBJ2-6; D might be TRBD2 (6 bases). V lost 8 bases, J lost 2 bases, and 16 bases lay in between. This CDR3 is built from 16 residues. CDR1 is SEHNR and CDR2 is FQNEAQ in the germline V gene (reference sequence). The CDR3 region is CASLGPGVAGANVLTF. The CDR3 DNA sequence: TGTGCCAGCCTAGGGCCGGGGGTAGCTGGGGCCAACGTCCTGACTTTC. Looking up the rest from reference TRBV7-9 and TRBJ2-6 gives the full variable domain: DTGVSQNPRHKITKRGQNVTFRCDPISEHNRLYWYRQTLGQGPEFLTYFQNEAQLEKSRLLSDRFSAERPKGSFSTLEIQRTEQGDSAMYLCASLGPGVAGANVLTFGAGSRLTVL.

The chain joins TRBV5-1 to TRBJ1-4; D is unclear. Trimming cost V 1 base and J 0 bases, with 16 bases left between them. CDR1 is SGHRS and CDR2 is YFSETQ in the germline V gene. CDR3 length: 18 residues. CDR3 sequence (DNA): TGCGCCAGCAGCTTGACTGGAGATGCGGGTGCAACTAATGAAAAACTGTTTTTT. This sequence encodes CASSLTGDAGATNEKLFF.

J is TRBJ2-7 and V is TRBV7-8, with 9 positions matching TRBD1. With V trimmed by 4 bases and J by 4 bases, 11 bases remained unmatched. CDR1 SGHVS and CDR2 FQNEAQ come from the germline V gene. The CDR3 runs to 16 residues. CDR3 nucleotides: TGTGCCAGCAGCTCGTTCGAGGGACAGGGATGGTACGAGCAGTACTTC. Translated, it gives CASSSFEGQGWYEQYF.

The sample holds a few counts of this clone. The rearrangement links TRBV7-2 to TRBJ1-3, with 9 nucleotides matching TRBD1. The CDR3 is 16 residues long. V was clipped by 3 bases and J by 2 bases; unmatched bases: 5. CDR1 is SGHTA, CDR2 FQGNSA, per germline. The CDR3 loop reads CASSFRTGATGNTIYF. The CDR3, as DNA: TGTGCCAGCAGCTTTCGGACAGGGGCCACTGGAAACACCATATATTTT.

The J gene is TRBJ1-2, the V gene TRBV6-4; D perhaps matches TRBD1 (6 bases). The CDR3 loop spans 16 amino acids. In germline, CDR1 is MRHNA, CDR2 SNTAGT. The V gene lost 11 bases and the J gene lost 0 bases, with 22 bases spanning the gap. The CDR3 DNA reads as TGTGCCCCACATTACAGGGCCCAGCTCCCTAACTATGGCTACACCTTC. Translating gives CAPHYRAQLPNYGYTF.

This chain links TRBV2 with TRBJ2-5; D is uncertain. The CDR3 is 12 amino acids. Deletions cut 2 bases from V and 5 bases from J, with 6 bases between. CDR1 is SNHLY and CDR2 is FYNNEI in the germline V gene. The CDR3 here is CASSEWRETQYF. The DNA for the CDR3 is TGTGCCAGCAGTGAATGGCGGGAGACCCAGTACTTC.

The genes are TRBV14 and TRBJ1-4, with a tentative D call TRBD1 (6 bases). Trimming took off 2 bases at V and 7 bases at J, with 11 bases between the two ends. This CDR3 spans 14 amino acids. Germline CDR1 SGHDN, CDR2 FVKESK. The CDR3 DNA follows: TGTGCCAGCAGCCAAAGGACAGTGGGTGAAAAACTGTTTTTT. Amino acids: CASSQRTVGEKLFF. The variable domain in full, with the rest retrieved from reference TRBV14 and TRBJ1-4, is EAGVTQFPSHSVIEKGQTVTLRCDPISGHDNLYWYRRVMGKEIKFLLHFVKESKQDESGMPNNRFLAERTGGTYSTLKVQPAELEDSGVYFCASSQRTVGEKLFFGSGTQLSVL.

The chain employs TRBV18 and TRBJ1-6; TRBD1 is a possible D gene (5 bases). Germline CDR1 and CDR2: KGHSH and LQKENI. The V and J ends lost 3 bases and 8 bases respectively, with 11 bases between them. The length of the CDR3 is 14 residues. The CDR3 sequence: CASSPEGTHSPLHF. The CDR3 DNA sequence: TGTGCCAGCTCACCGGAGGGGACCCATTCACCCCTCCACTTT.

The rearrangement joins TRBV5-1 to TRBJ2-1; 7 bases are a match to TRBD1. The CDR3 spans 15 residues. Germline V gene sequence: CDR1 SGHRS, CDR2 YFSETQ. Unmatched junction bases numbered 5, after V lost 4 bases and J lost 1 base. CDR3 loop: CASSPTTGSYNEQFF. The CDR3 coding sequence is TGCGCCAGCAGCCCCACGACAGGGTCCTACAATGAGCAGTTCTTC.

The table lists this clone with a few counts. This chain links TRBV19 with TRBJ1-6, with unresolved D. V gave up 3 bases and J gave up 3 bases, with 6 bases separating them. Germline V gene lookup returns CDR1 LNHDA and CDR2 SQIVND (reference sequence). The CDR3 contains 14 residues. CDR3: CASSIVDYNSPLHF. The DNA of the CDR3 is TGTGCCAGTAGTATTGTAGACTATAATTCACCCCTCCACTTT.

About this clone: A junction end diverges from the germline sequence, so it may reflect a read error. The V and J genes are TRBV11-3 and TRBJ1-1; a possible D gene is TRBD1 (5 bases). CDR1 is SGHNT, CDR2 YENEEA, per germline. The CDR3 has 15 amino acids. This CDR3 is CASSQGHGGNAEAFF. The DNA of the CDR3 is TGTGCCAGCAGCCAAGGACATGGAGGGAACGCTGAAGCTTTCTTT.